This TCR beta chain was sequenced in a study of CD8 T cells in ankylosing spondylitis. Study findings and constraints: Disease-linked clones reportedly concentrated significantly in matched ankylosing spondylitis synovial fluid. Roughly eight highly homologous variants made up a TCR beta motif that seemed to typify ankylosing spondylitis blood. Some motif variants had been reported before (in reactive arthritis synovial fluid and blood).

The CDR3 has 13 amino acids. From germline, CDR1 is LGHDT and CDR2 YNNKEL (reference sequence). V lost 7 bases and J 5 bases, leaving 14 bases between the germline ends. The sample holds a few counts of this clonotype. Its specificity is unknown. MiXCR, run by TCRdb on the 5' RACE reads, gives a single entry per CDR3 protein. Of just under 550,000 distinct CDR3 sequences listed, about an eighth are singletons. The TCR originated in a male donor with ankylosing spondylitis. The gene calls are TRBV3-1 and TRBJ1-1, with TRBD1 as a possible D gene (5 bases). Sequencing was carried out using blood, either unsorted or a sorted T cell fraction (not recorded which). The CDR3 DNA follows: TGTGCCAGCACCACACGGGGGAATACTGAAGCTTTCTTT. Its translation: CASTTRGNTEAFF.